These 25 T cell receptor beta chains originate from one sample sequenced in a study of T-cell reconstitution after alpha-beta-depleted transplantation in children. During its preparation, the TCRbeta library received unique molecular identifiers. TCRdb recomputed calls from the PCR reads with MiXCR, one row per CDR3 protein. The sample consists of hundreds of thousands of distinct CDR3 sequences, 16% of them appearing once. The sample in question was PBMCs from the stem cell graft donor, obtained from the stem cell graft. All receptors come from a human donor who donated a stem cell graft to a child with acute myeloid leukemia.

The chain is built from TRBV11-2 and TRBJ2-1, with a weak D call TRBD1 (6 bases). V lost 0 bases and J 12 bases, leaving 27 bases between the germline ends. The CDR3 covers 18 residues. Germline V lookup: CDR1 SGHAT, CDR2 FQNNGV. The CDR3 coding sequence is TGTGCCAGCAGCTTAGAGGGTTTAACGACAGGTGAAATTGGGCGGCAGTTCTTC. Translating it yields CASSLEGLTTGEIGRQFF.

This clonotype was counted a few times. The chain links TRBV9 to TRBJ1-3; unclear D gene. The CDR3 has 16 residues. CDR1 is SGDLS, CDR2 YYNGEE, per germline. The V end was cut by 0 bases, the J end by 4 bases, with 14 bases between. The CDR3 region is CASSVDRDLGGNTIYF. CDR3 DNA: TGTGCCAGCAGCGTAGATCGGGATTTGGGGGGAAACACCATATATTTT.

This clonotype is a singleton in its sample. This sequence may be a read error, since a much larger clone differs from it by one base. The rearrangement uses TRBV20-1 and TRBJ2-3; 10 bases line up with TRBD2. Per germline, CDR1 DFQATT and CDR2 SNEGSKA (reference sequence). This CDR3 has 14 residues. V lost 4 bases to trimming and J lost 3 bases; unmatched junction nucleotides: 4. The CDR3 bases are TGCAGTGCTAAAGCGGGGGGGCGAACAGATACGCAGTATTTT. Protein sequence: CSAKAGGRTDTQYF.

This clonotype has at least ten counts. The rearrangement uses TRBV20-1 and TRBJ2-7; D ambiguous. CDR3 length equals 13 residues. V lost 3 bases and J 0 bases, leaving 9 bases between the germline ends. From germline, CDR1 is DFQATT and CDR2 SNEGSKA (reference sequence). The CDR3 loop reads CSARKQDSYEQYF. DNA for the CDR3: TGCAGTGCTAGGAAGCAGGACTCCTACGAGCAGTACTTC.

This clonotype showed up many times. This sequence joins TRBV6-4 and TRBJ2-3, with 9 bases lining up with TRBD2. In germline, CDR1 is MRHNA, CDR2 SNTAGT. V lost 2 bases and J lost 3; bases outside the gene matches: 3. The CDR3 sequence is 15 residues long. This CDR3 is CASSDGGGETDTQYF. CDR3 DNA sequence: TGTGCCAGCAGTGACGGCGGGGGGGAAACAGATACGCAGTATTTT.

J is TRBJ2-7 and V is TRBV5-1; D is uncertain. Trimming stripped 0 bases from V and 6 bases from J, with 16 bases between. CDR3 length: 15 residues. Germline lookup yields CDR1 SGHRS and CDR2 YFSETQ. The CDR3 loop reads CASSLEWGNSREQYF. The CDR3 region has the DNA TGCGCCAGCAGCTTGGAATGGGGAAATAGTCGCGAGCAGTACTTC. Variable domain in full (rest from reference TRBV5-1 and TRBJ2-7): KAGVTQTPRYLIKTRGQQVTLSCSPISGHRSVSWYQQTPGQGLQFLFEYFSETQRNKGNFPGRFSGRQFSNSRSEMNVSTLELGDSALYLCASSLEWGNSREQYFGPGTRLTVT.

This clonotype was seen many times. V gene TRBV6-4 combines with J gene TRBJ2-6; D remains unclear. V was shortened by 1 base and J by 1 base, with 5 bases between the two germline ends. Germline V gene data show CDR1 as MRHNA and CDR2 as SNTAGT. The CDR3 spans 15 residues. Here the CDR3 reads CASSDWGSGANVLTF. The CDR3 DNA sequence: TGTGCCAGCAGTGACTGGGGATCTGGGGCCAACGTCCTGACTTTC.

The chain uses TRBV12-3 or TRBV12-4 and TRBJ2-2, with 8 bases that match TRBD1. CDR3 size: 14 residues. J was trimmed by 7 bases and V by 6 bases; bases with no gene match: 7. CDR3 residues: CASSFQGAGGELFF. CDR3 in DNA: TGTGCCAGCAGCTTTCAGGGGGCGGGCGGGGAGCTGTTTTTT.

This clonotype occurred many times. The V call is TRBV19, the J call TRBJ2-7, with 9 bases lining up with TRBD1. This CDR3 is 17 amino acids long. Losses at the gene ends were 3 bases for V and 6 bases for J; bases not matched to a gene: 15. Germline CDR1 and CDR2: LNHDA and SQIVND (reference sequence). The CDR3 DNA reads as TGTGCCAGTAGTATCCCAACCACAGGGGGCGCGGGCATCGAGCAGTACTTC. As protein: CASSIPTTGGAGIEQYF. Filled out from reference TRBV19 and TRBJ2-7, the complete variable domain reads DGGITQSPKYLFRKEGQNVTLSCEQNLNHDAMYWYRQDPGQGLRLIYYSQIVNDFQKGDIAEGYSVSREKKESFPLTVTSAQKNPTAFYLCASSIPTTGGAGIEQYFGPGTRLTVT.

This clonotype was detected ten times or more. The rearrangement uses TRBV20-1 and TRBJ1-2; 8 bases are shared with TRBD1. J was trimmed by 0 bases and V by 5 bases; bases with no gene match: 11. The CDR3 contains 16 residues. Germline CDR1 reads DFQATT; CDR2 reads SNEGSKA (reference sequence). CDR3 in amino acids: CSAPHLQGETNYGYTF. DNA of the CDR3: TGCAGTGCTCCGCATTTACAGGGGGAAACTAACTATGGCTACACCTTC.

CDR3 protein: CASSQDPATSYEQYF. CDR3 bases: TGCGCCAGCAGCCAAGACCCCGCGACATCCTACGAGCAGTACTTC. The rearrangement links TRBV4-3 to TRBJ2-7; no clear D. Germline loops: CDR1 LGHNA, CDR2 YSLEER. The germline V and J ends were trimmed by 0 bases and 1 base, with 10 bases remaining between them. The CDR3 is made up of 15 amino acids.

J is TRBJ1-1 and V is TRBV28; D ambiguous. Germline V gives CDR1 MDHEN, CDR2 SYDVKM. The CDR3 sequence is 14 residues long. Trimming left V 6 bases short and J 0 bases short, with 11 bases between. The CDR3 loop reads CASSSIQMNTEAFF. CDR3 nucleotides: TGTGCCAGCAGCTCAATTCAGATGAACACTGAAGCTTTCTTT.

In its sample, this clonotype was seen a few times. The chain combines TRBV6-1 with TRBJ2-4; no reliable D call. The CDR3 loop spans 14 amino acids. Trimming stripped 1 base from V and 9 bases from J, with 13 bases between. Germline V gives CDR1 MNHNS, CDR2 SASEGT. The CDR3, as DNA: TGTGCCAGCAGTGAAGGTCTCATCCTGGGCATTCAGTACTTC. It specifies CASSEGLILGIQYF.

This clonotype was seen at least ten times. The chain carries TRBV29-1 and TRBJ1-1, with D possibly TRBD1 on 5 matching bases. Trimming cost V 4 bases and J 0 bases, with 18 bases left between them. Germline values: CDR1 SQVTM, CDR2 ANQGSEA. This CDR3 comprises 16 residues. Here the CDR3 DNA reads TGCAGCGTTGTTTCTGGGGCCTATTCTTTGAACACTGAAGCTTTCTTT. Residues: CSVVSGAYSLNTEAFF.

This clonotype was seen a few times. V usage is TRBV30 and J usage is TRBJ1-2; no clear D gene. From germline, CDR1 is GTSNPN and CDR2 SVGIG (reference sequence). The CDR3 consists of 13 residues. The V end lost 0 bases, the J end lost 4 bases, and 9 bases lay between the germline ends. The CDR3: CAWSVNIRYGYTF. In nucleotides, the CDR3 is TGTGCCTGGAGTGTGAATATCCGCTATGGCTACACCTTC.

This clonotype was recorded at least ten times. The rearrangement joins TRBV20-1 to TRBJ1-2, with D perhaps matching TRBD1 (5 bases). Germline CDR1 and CDR2: DFQATT and SNEGSKA (reference sequence). The CDR3 extends over 14 amino acids. The V end lost 3 bases, the J end lost 0 bases, and 11 bases lay between the germline ends. CDR3 amino acids: CSASEEGANYGYTF. The DNA for the CDR3 is TGCAGTGCTAGTGAAGAAGGGGCTAACTATGGCTACACCTTC.

At least ten counts were recorded for this clonotype. V usage is TRBV20-1 and J usage is TRBJ2-2, with TRBD2 as a possible D gene (6 bases). Germline V gives CDR1 DFQATT, CDR2 SNEGSKA (reference sequence). There are 15 residues in the CDR3. V was shortened by 0 bases and J by 1 base, with 9 bases between the two germline ends. The CDR3 DNA reads TGCAGTGCTAGAGACCGTAGCGGGAACACCGGGGAGCTGTTTTTT. Encoded protein: CSARDRSGNTGELFF.

V is TRBV7-6 and J is TRBJ2-5, with D tentatively TRBD2 (6 bases). The germline V gene has CDR1 SGHVS and CDR2 FNYEAQ. The CDR3 consists of 17 residues. V was pared by 2 bases and J by 5 bases, with 21 bases between. In nucleotides, the CDR3 is TGTGCCAGCAGCTTATTTTCCCCGGGGGATTTCGAGGAGACCCAGTACTTC. Its translation is CASSLFSPGDFEETQYF.

This clonotype was seen at least ten times. Germline and junction disagree at one end, which may indicate a read error. DNA for the CDR3: TGTGCTAGCAGCTTAAGGGGGCGAGGTCAGCCCCAGCATTTT. Translation: CASSLRGRGQPQHF. J is TRBJ1-5 and V is TRBV13; TRBD1 matches at 7 bases. The germline gives CDR1 PRHDT, CDR2 FYEKMQ (reference sequence). The CDR3 has 14 residues.

Ten or more counts support this clonotype. This sequence joins TRBV7-6 and TRBJ2-5, with 7 bases identical to TRBD2. Germline V gene data show CDR1 as SGHVS and CDR2 as FNYEAQ. V shed 2 bases and J 3 bases; nucleotides not matched to a gene: 6. The CDR3 is 15 residues long. Written as DNA, the CDR3 is TGTGCCAGCAGCTTAACTAGCGTCCAGGAAGAGACCCAGTACTTC. Protein product: CASSLTSVQEETQYF.

The chain couples TRBV9 to TRBJ2-5, with TRBD1 matching 9 bases. This CDR3 comprises 15 residues. V lost 3 bases, J lost 1 base, and 4 bases stayed unmatched. Germline V CDR1 and CDR2: SGDLS, YYNGEE. DNA of the CDR3: TGTGCCAGCAGCGCCCCGGACAGGGGCCAAGAGACCCAGTACTTC. Protein product: CASSAPDRGQETQYF. Full variable domain (outside the CDR3, taken from reference TRBV9 and TRBJ2-5): DSGVTQTPKHLITATGQRVTLRCSPRSGDLSVYWYQQSLDQGLQFLIQYYNGEERAKGNILERFSAQQFPDLHSELNLSSLELGDSALYFCASSAPDRGQETQYFGPGTRLLVL.

This clonotype showed up many times. The junction and the germline gene differ at one end; a read error may be behind it. The chain is built from TRBV20-1 and TRBJ1-2, with D unresolved. CDR3 length equals 13 residues. CDR1 is DFQATT and CDR2 is SNEGSKA in the germline V gene (reference sequence). The CDR3 DNA reads as TGCAGTGCTGGAGACCGAGCTAACTATGGCTACACCTTC. It translates to CSAGDRANYGYTF.

This clonotype has a count of ten or more. The chain is built from TRBV20-1 and TRBJ1-4; D is possibly TRBD1 (6 bases). Germline CDR1 reads DFQATT; CDR2 reads SNEGSKA (reference sequence). Trimming took off 1 base at V and 5 bases at J, with 14 bases between the two ends. This CDR3 contains 15 residues. In DNA form, the CDR3 reads TGCAGTGCTAGAGCAAACGGGCAGGGGAATGAAAAACTGTTTTTT. Translated, it gives CSARANGQGNEKLFF.

In DNA form, the CDR3 reads TGCGCCAGCAGCCAAGTAGCAGGGAAGAACTATGGCTACACCTTC. Translating gives CASSQVAGKNYGYTF. This chain links TRBV4-3 with TRBJ1-2, with a weak D call TRBD1 (5 bases). The CDR3 length is 15 residues. Per germline, CDR1 LGHNA and CDR2 YSLEER. Trimming pared 1 base from V and 2 bases from J, leaving 11 bases between.

Ten or more counts support this clonotype. V is TRBV20-1 and J is TRBJ1-2; no definite D call. Germline CDR1 and CDR2: DFQATT and SNEGSKA (reference sequence). The CDR3 is 14 amino acids. The V gene lost 0 bases and the J gene lost 6 bases, with 14 bases spanning the gap. For the CDR3, the DNA is TGCAGTGCTAGAGAGGGATCTAGGCAGGATGGCTACACCTTC. Protein sequence: CSAREGSRQDGYTF.